A selection of T cell receptor beta chains follows, all from one sample in a study of CD8 T cells in Susac syndrome. Via MiXCR, TCRdb re-called the immunoSEQ multiplex PCR reads, giving one row per CDR3 protein. The sample lists 80,000 to 90,000 distinct CDR3 sequences; approximately 95% were seen once. The sequencing input was CD8+ T cells from PBMCs. Every receptor here comes from a human donor with Susac syndrome. Each CDR3 is given with its conserved first and last residue. Each record gives: J gene, D gene, V gene, CDR3 length, CDR3 protein, CDR3 DNA. A D gene is named only where the DNA matches it firmly.

>TRBJ2-7|-|TRBV2|9
CASQDQKYF
TGTGCCAGTCAGGATCAGAAGTACTTC
>TRBJ2-3|-|TRBV13|15
CASSLDSPWADTQYF
TGTGCCAGCAGCTTAGACAGCCCCTGGGCAGATACGCAGTATTTT
>TRBJ2-2|-|TRBV5-1|14
CASSPGDHTGELFF
TGCGCCAGCAGCCCCGGGGACCACACCGGGGAGCTGTTTTTT
>TRBJ2-3|-|TRBV29-1|12
CSVVPWDGTQYF
TGCAGCGTTGTCCCGTGGGATGGTACGCAGTATTTT
>TRBJ1-1|-|TRBV30|13
CASRDTMNTEAFF
TGTGCCAGCCGGGACACCATGAACACTGAAGCTTTCTTT
>TRBJ2-7|TRBD2|TRBV7-2|15
CASSLPAGGIYEQYF
TGTGCCAGCAGCTTACCGGCGGGAGGGATATACGAGCAGTACTTC
>TRBJ2-6|-|TRBV20-1|16
CSARPRSISGANVLTF
TGCAGTGCTAGACCCAGGAGCATTTCTGGGGCCAACGTCCTGACTTTC
>TRBJ1-2|-|TRBV2|16
CASRDLGEAQDYGYTF
TGTGCCAGCAGAGATCTCGGGGAAGCCCAGGACTATGGCTACACCTTC
>TRBJ2-7|-|TRBV7-2|14
CASSLEVASYEQYF
TGTGCCAGCAGCTTAGAGGTAGCCTCCTACGAGCAGTACTTC
>TRBJ2-7|TRBD1|TRBV15|15
CATSRSGTGFYEQYF
TGTGCCACCAGCAGGTCCGGGACAGGGTTCTACGAGCAGTACTTC
>TRBJ2-2|TRBD2|TRBV24-1|13
CATRTSGTGELFF
TGTGCCACCAGGACTAGCGGCACCGGGGAGCTGTTTTTT
>TRBJ2-7|TRBD1|TRBV19|13
CASMTGGGYEQYF
TGTGCCAGTATGACAGGGGGAGGCTACGAGCAGTACTTC
>TRBJ2-2|-|TRBV7-6|14
CASREAGLAGELFF
TGTGCCAGCAGAGAAGCTGGGCTGGCCGGGGAGCTGTTTTTT
>TRBJ2-1|-|TRBV6-2/TRBV6-3|14
CASSLLVVDNEQFF
TGTGCCAGCAGTTTACTAGTCGTCGACAATGAGCAGTTCTTC
>TRBJ2-3|-|TRBV29-1|15
CSVEGADIGTDTQYF
TGCAGCGTTGAAGGGGCGGATATTGGGACAGATACGCAGTATTTT
>TRBJ2-1|TRBD2|TRBV7-9|15
CASSLAGGPIDEQFF
TGTGCCAGCAGCCTAGCGGGAGGGCCAATAGATGAGCAGTTCTTC
>TRBJ1-1|-|TRBV7-8|15
CASSSWTDPNTEAFF
TGTGCCAGCAGCTCCTGGACGGACCCGAACACTGAAGCTTTCTTT
>TRBJ1-2|-|TRBV9|13
CASSVGGNYGYTF
TGTGCCAGCAGCGTAGGGGGGAACTATGGCTACACCTTC
>TRBJ2-5|-|TRBV28|16
CASTTRDWKGGETQYF
TGTGCCAGCACCACCCGGGACTGGAAAGGGGGGGAGACCCAGTACTTC
>TRBJ2-4|-|TRBV4-2|18
CASSQDLNPGKPRNIQYF
TGTGCCAGCAGCCAAGATCTGAACCCCGGAAAGCCGCGGAACATTCAGTACTTC
>TRBJ2-7|-|TRBV5-1|13
CASSLEDPYEQYF
TGCGCCAGCAGCTTGGAGGATCCCTACGAGCAGTACTTC
>TRBJ1-1|-|TRBV7-9|10
CASYGTEAFF
TGTGCCAGCTACGGCACTGAAGCTTTCTTT
>TRBJ1-2|-|TRBV27|12
CASRGTYYGYTF
TGTGCCAGCAGAGGGACGTACTATGGCTACACCTTC
>TRBJ1-2|-|TRBV29-1|12
CSVEKGIYGYTF
TGCAGCGTTGAAAAGGGGATCTATGGCTACACCTTC
>TRBJ2-1|-|TRBV7-2|16
CASSLIWRDWGNEQFF
TGTGCCAGCAGCTTAATCTGGCGGGATTGGGGTAATGAGCAGTTCTTC
>TRBJ2-7|TRBD1|TRBV29-1|12
CSGGTGNYEQYF
TGCAGCGGGGGGACAGGGAACTACGAGCAGTACTTC
>TRBJ2-3|-|TRBV29-1|14
CSVAPGSGTDTQYF
TGCAGCGTTGCTCCCGGGAGTGGCACAGATACGCAGTATTTT
>TRBJ1-1|-|TRBV13|15
CASSLGDLMNTEAFF
TGTGCCAGCAGCCTTGGGGATCTCATGAACACTGAAGCTTTCTTT
>TRBJ2-7|-|TRBV6-5|19
CASSYSSPSFGGLPYEQYF
TGTGCCAGCAGTTACTCGAGCCCCTCATTCGGGGGGCTCCCCTACGAGCAGTACTTC
>TRBJ2-5|-|TRBV15|16
CATSRGLLGGQETQYF
TGTGCCACCAGCAGAGGTCTGTTGGGCGGCCAAGAGACCCAGTACTTC
>TRBJ2-3|-|TRBV20-1|15
CSARDYKVGTDTQYF
TGCAGTGCTAGGGACTACAAAGTGGGCACAGATACGCAGTATTTT
>TRBJ2-2|TRBD2|TRBV29-1|15
CSVAGSGSVFGELFF
TGCAGCGTTGCCGGGAGCGGGAGCGTGTTCGGGGAGCTGTTTTTT
>TRBJ2-1|TRBD2|TRBV5-6|15
CASSLGLAGANEQFF
TGTGCCAGCAGCTTGGGGCTAGCGGGAGCAAATGAGCAGTTCTTC
>TRBJ1-2|TRBD1|TRBV20-1|15
CSARDDRGSYYGYTF
TGCAGTGCTAGAGACGACAGGGGAAGTTACTATGGCTACACCTTC
>TRBJ2-1|TRBD2|TRBV4-3|17
CASSQDSGTSVYNEQFF
TGCGCCAGCAGCCAAGATTCGGGGACTAGCGTATACAATGAGCAGTTCTTC
>TRBJ2-7|-|TRBV14|13
CASSQDVIVGQYF
TGTGCCAGCAGCCAAGACGTCATAGTGGGGCAGTACTTC
>TRBJ2-1|-|TRBV24-1|16
CATSDLKASLYNEQFF
TGTGCCACCAGTGATTTGAAGGCCTCGCTCTACAATGAGCAGTTCTTC
>TRBJ2-7|TRBD1|TRBV29-1|13
CSVEEQGIYEQYF
TGCAGCGTTGAAGAACAGGGGATATACGAGCAGTACTTC
>TRBJ2-7|-|TRBV29-1|14
CSVREPGSGWEQYF
TGCAGCGTTCGCGAGCCGGGCTCCGGCTGGGAGCAGTACTTC
>TRBJ2-7|-|TRBV29-1|12
CSAIGGTYEQYF
TGCAGCGCTATCGGGGGAACCTACGAGCAGTACTTC
>TRBJ2-7|-|TRBV9|16
CASSVVRDGQPYEQYF
TGTGCCAGCAGCGTAGTAAGGGACGGACAGCCCTACGAGCAGTACTTC
>TRBJ2-1|TRBD1|TRBV27|16
CASSLTGQGPYNEQFF
TGTGCCAGCAGTTTAACCGGACAGGGTCCTTACAATGAGCAGTTCTTC
>TRBJ2-7|-|TRBV7-9|16
CASSFPPDRTSYEQYF
TGTGCCAGCAGCTTCCCACCGGACAGAACCTCCTACGAGCAGTACTTC
>TRBJ2-1|TRBD2|TRBV4-2|14
CASSQDGLAVEQFF
TGTGCCAGCAGCCAAGACGGGCTAGCGGTTGAGCAGTTCTTC
>TRBJ1-1|-|TRBV25-1|15
CASSEGRLMNTEAFF
TGTGCCAGCAGTGAAGGCCGGCTTATGAACACTGAAGCTTTCTTT
>TRBJ2-7|-|TRBV28|14
CASSLTRSTYEQYF
TGTGCCAGCAGCTTGACAAGGTCTACCTACGAGCAGTACTTC
>TRBJ2-7|-|TRBV5-4|11
CASITESGQYF
TGTGCCAGCATTACGGAGTCGGGGCAGTACTTC
>TRBJ2-3|TRBD2|TRBV30|15
CAGSGTSGYTDTQYF
TGTGCCGGGTCCGGGACTAGCGGATACACAGATACGCAGTATTTT
>TRBJ2-1|TRBD2|TRBV27|14
CASSLAGGPDEQFF
TGTGCCAGCAGTTTAGCGGGAGGGCCCGATGAGCAGTTCTTC
>TRBJ2-1|-|TRBV20-1|13
CSARGQVYNEQFF
TGCAGTGCTAGAGGGCAGGTGTACAATGAGCAGTTCTTC
>TRBJ2-2|-|TRBV6-1|16
CASSGGTVENTGELFF
TGTGCCAGCAGTGGCGGGACAGTCGAGAACACCGGGGAGCTGTTTTTT
>TRBJ2-3|TRBD2|TRBV27|18
CASSQRPGLAVKTDTQYF
TGTGCCAGCAGTCAACGACCGGGACTAGCGGTAAAAACAGATACGCAGTATTTT
>TRBJ2-7|TRBD2|TRBV6-2/TRBV6-3|14
CASSSAGVDYEQYF
TGTGCCAGCAGCTCAGCGGGAGTCGACTACGAGCAGTACTTC
>TRBJ1-1|-|TRBV9|13
CASSVAGGGEAFF
TGTGCCAGCAGCGTAGCTGGAGGGGGTGAAGCTTTCTTT
>TRBJ2-5|-|TRBV28|14
CASTTTGVKETQYF
TGTGCCAGCACCACGACGGGCGTGAAAGAGACCCAGTACTTC
>TRBJ1-5|-|TRBV5-6|13
CASSLGSAQPQHF
TGTGCCAGCAGCTTGGGTTCGGCTCAGCCCCAGCATTTT
>TRBJ2-2|-|TRBV29-1|14
CSVTPGDNTGELFF
TGCAGCGTCACACCAGGGGATAACACCGGGGAGCTGTTTTTT
>TRBJ2-2|TRBD1|TRBV2|16
CASSNPGQGGTGELFF
TGTGCCAGCAGCAACCCGGGACAGGGTGGGACCGGGGAGCTGTTTTTT
>TRBJ2-1|TRBD2|TRBV19|15
CASSMTSGGYNEQFF
TGTGCCAGTAGTATGACTAGCGGGGGATACAATGAGCAGTTCTTC
>TRBJ2-2|-|TRBV7-9|14
CASSLSENTGELFF
TGTGCCAGCAGCTTATCCGAAAACACCGGGGAGCTGTTTTTT